Listed here is a single TCR beta chain. The antigen is undetermined. This entry belongs to a study of T cells after yellow fever vaccination. Points from the study as a whole: Among primary-vaccination clones, most reappeared after the booster, at about 95% for CD4 and around 90% for CD8.

MiXCR was run by TCRdb on the 5' RACE reads, yielding one entry per CDR3 protein. Found here are 450,000 to 600,000 distinct CDR3 sequences, 17% of them singletons; the top ten hold roughly 17%. Trimming took off 3 bases at V and 4 bases at J, with 13 bases between the two ends. Germline CDR1 and CDR2: DFQATT and SNEGSKA (reference sequence). This CDR3 comprises 13 residues. The V gene is TRBV20-1, the J gene TRBJ2-7, with D possibly being TRBD1 (6 bases). The sample in question was PBMCs, obtained about 5 days after the first yellow fever vaccination. The clonotype comes from a man younger than 35 who received the YFV17D yellow fever vaccine. Here the CDR3 reads CSASYPRGYEQYF. CDR3 nucleotides: TGCAGTGCTAGTTACCCAAGGGGGTACGAGCAGTACTTC.